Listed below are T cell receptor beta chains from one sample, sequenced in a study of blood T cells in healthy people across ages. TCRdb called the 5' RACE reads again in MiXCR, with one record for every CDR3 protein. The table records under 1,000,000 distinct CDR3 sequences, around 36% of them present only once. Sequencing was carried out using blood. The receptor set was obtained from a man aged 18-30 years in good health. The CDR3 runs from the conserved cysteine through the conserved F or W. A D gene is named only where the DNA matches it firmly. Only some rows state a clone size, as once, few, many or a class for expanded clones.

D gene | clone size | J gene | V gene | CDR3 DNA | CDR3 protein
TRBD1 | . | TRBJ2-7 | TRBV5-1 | TGCGCTAGCAGCTTGGAAGGGGCAGGGGGACCCTACGAGCAGTACTTC | CASSLEGAGGPYEQYF
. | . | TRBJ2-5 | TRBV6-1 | TGTGCCAGCAGTGAGATTGGGGTGCAAGGGACCCAGTACTTC | CASSEIGVQGTQYF
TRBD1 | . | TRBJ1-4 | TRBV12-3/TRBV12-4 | TGTGCCAGCACCGAGGAGACAGGGAGGAGTGAAAAACTGTTTTTT | CASTEETGRSEKLFF
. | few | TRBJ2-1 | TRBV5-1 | TGCGCCAGCAGCCGGTCAGGCGGTCTCGGTGAGCAGTTCTTC | CASSRSGGLGEQFF
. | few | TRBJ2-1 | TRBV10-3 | TGTGCCATCAGTGTTAGCGAGGAGCAGTTCTTC | CAISVSEEQFF
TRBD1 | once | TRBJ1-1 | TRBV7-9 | TGTGCCAGCAGCTTAGGACAGGGGTACGAAGCTTTCTTT | CASSLGQGYEAFF
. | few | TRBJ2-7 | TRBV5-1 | TGCGCCAGCAGCTTGTACTCTGTGGGAAGTCCGTACGAGCAGTACTTC | CASSLYSVGSPYEQYF
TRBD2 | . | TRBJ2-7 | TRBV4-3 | TGCGCCAGCAGCCATGCTGGCGGGGGCGAGCAGTACTTC | CASSHAGGGEQYF
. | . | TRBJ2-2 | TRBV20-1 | TGCAGTGCTAGAGAGGGGGGCCGTATCACCGGGGAGCTGTTTTTT | CSAREGGRITGELFF
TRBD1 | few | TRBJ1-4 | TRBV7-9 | TGTGCCAGCAGTCGTACGACAGGGGAAGCAACTAATGAAAAACTGTTTTTT | CASSRTTGEATNEKLFF
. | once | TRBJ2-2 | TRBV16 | TGTGCCAGCGGATCAAAAGAGGGGAACACCGGGGAGCTGTTTTTT | CASGSKEGNTGELFF
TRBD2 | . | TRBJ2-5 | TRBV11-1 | TGTGCCAGCAGCCCGTCTACGGGGGGGCAAGAGACCCAGTACTTC | CASSPSTGGQETQYF
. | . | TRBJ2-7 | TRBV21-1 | TGTGCCAGCAGCATCCACCGGACTAGCGCTATCTCCTACAATGAGCAGTACTTC | CASSIHRTSAISYNEQYF
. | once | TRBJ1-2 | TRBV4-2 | TGTGCCAGCAGCCAAACGTGGGGGGACCACTTAACGGACTATGGCTACACCTTC | CASSQTWGDHLTDYGYTF
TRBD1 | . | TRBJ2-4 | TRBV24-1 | TGTGCCACCAGTGACCCCGATCTTGGACAGGGACAGTACTTC | CATSDPDLGQGQYF
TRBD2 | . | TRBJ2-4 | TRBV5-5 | TGTGCCAGCAGCTCGGGGGGGCCGGACATTCAGTACTTC | CASSSGGPDIQYF
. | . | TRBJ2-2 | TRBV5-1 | TGCGCCAGCAGCCCCGACAGGAAAAACACCGGGGAGCTGTTTTTT | CASSPDRKNTGELFF
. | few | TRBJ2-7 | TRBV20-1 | TGCAGTGCTAGAGTCTTCAATGAGCAGTACTTC | CSARVFNEQYF
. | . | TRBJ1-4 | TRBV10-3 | TGTGCCATCAGTGATGGGCGGGAGACAACTAATGAAAAACTGTTTTTT | CAISDGRETTNEKLFF
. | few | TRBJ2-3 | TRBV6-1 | TGTGCCAGCAGTGAGATGGGCCGGGATACGCAGTATTTT | CASSEMGRDTQYF
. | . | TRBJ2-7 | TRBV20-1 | TGCAGTGCCCTTTTATCGAGGGGACCGATATACGAGCAGTACTTC | CSALLSRGPIYEQYF
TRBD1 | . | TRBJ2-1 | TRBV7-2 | TGTGCCAGCAGCTTAGGGAATGGACAGGGTCACAATGAGCAGTTCTTC | CASSLGNGQGHNEQFF
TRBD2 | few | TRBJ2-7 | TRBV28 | TGTGCCAGCAGTTTAGGACTCGGCGGGGGCTCCTACGAGCAGTACTTC | CASSLGLGGGSYEQYF
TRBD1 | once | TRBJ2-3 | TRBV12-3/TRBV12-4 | TGTGCCAGCAGAGCGACAGGGGCCCCGAGAACAGATACGCAATATTTT | CASRATGAPRTDTQYF
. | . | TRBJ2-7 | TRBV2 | TGTGCCAGCGCCCAGGGTGAGAACGAGCAGTACTTC | CASAQGENEQYF
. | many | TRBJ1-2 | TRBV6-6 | TGTGCCAGCAGCCGCGGGGCCTATGGCTACACCTTC | CASSRGAYGYTF
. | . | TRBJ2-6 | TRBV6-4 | TGTGCCAGCAGTGACTCACGGAGGTTCAGCTCTGGGGCCAACGTCCTGACTTTC | CASSDSRRFSSGANVLTF
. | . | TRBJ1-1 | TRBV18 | TGTGCCAGCTCACCAGCCCTAGTAGACAGTGGGACTGAAGCTTTCTTT | CASSPALVDSGTEAFF
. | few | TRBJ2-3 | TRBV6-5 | TGTGCCAGCAAGAGTGCGTTTAGCACAGATACGCAGTATTTT | CASKSAFSTDTQYF
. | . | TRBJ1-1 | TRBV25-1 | TGTGCCAGCAGGGACCGAACAGAGTGGGCTTTCTTT | CASRDRTEWAFF
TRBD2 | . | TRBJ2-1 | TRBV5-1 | TGCGCCAGCAGCCCGTACACTAGCGGGGGGTACAATGAGCAGTTCTTC | CASSPYTSGGYNEQFF
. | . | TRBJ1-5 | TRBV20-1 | TGCAGTGCTAGAGCCTCGGGGACCCACAATCAGCCCCAGCATTTT | CSARASGTHNQPQHF
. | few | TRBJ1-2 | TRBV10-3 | TGTGCCATCAGTGATGGCAACTATGGCTACACCTTC | CAISDGNYGYTF
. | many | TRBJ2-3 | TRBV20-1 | TGCAGTGCCCTCCCGGGGTTTGTCACAGATACGCAGTATTTT | CSALPGFVTDTQYF
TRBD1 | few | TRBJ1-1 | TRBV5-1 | TGCGCCAGCGGGGACAGGGTGAACACTGAAGCTTTCTTT | CASGDRVNTEAFF
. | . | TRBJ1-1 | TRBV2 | TGTGCCAGCTCACCTAGCACTGAAGCTTTCTTT | CASSPSTEAFF
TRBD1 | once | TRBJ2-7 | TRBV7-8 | TGTGCCAGCAGCTTAGTAAGGACAGGGGGCTACGAGCAGTACTTC | CASSLVRTGGYEQYF
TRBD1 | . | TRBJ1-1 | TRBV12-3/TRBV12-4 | TGTGCCAGCACCTGGGACAGAGGGTTTGGCGACACTGAAGCTTTCTTT | CASTWDRGFGDTEAFF
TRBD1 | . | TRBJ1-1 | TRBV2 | TGTGCCAGCAGCCAGGACAGGGAGGACACTGAAGCTTTCTTT | CASSQDREDTEAFF
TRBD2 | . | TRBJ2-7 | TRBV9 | TGTGCCAGCAGCTTAGGGGAGGGACTAGCGGGAGACGAGCAGTACTTC | CASSLGEGLAGDEQYF
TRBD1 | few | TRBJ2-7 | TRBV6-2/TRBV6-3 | TGTGCCAGCAGTAAAAAGGGGGCCCACGAGCAGTACTTC | CASSKKGAHEQYF
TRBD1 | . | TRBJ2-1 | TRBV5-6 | TGTGCCAGCAGCTCAACCTCCCAGGGGGCATACAATGAGCAGTTCTTC | CASSSTSQGAYNEQFF